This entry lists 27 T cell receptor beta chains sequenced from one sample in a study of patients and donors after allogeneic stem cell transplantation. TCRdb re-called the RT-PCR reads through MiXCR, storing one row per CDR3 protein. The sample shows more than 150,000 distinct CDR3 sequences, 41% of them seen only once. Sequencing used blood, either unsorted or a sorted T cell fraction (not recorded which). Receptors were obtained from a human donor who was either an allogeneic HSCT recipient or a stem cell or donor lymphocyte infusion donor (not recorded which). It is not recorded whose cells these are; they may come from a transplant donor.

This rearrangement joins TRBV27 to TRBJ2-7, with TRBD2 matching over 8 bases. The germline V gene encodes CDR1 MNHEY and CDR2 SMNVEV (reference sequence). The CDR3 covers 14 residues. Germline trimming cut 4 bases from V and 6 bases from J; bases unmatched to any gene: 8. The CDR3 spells CASSSPGLGPEQYF. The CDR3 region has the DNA TGTGCCAGCAGTTCACCGGGACTAGGCCCCGAGCAGTACTTC.

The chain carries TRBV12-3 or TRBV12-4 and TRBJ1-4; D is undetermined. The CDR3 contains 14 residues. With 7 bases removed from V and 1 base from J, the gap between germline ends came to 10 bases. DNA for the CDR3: TGTGCCAGCACCCCGGGTTTAACTAATGAAAAACTGTTTTTT. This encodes CASTPGLTNEKLFF.

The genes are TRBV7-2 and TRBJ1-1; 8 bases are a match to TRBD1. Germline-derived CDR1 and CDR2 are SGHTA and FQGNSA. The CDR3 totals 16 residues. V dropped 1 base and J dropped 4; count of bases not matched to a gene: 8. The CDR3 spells CASSLGLGQGGTEAFF. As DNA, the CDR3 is TGTGCCAGCAGCTTAGGGTTAGGACAGGGCGGCACTGAAGCTTTCTTT.

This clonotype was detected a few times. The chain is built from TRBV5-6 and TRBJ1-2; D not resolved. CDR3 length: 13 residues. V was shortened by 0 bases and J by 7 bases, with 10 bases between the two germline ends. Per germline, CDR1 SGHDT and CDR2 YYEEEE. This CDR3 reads CASSLAGRGGYTF. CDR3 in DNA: TGTGCCAGCAGCTTGGCTGGGCGCGGTGGCTACACCTTC.

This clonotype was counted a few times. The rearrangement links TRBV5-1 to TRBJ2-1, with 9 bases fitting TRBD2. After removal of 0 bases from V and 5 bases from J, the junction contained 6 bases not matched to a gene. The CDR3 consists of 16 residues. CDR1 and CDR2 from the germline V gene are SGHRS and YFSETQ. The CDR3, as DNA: TGCGCCAGCAGCTTGGACCTAGCGGGGCCCAACAATGAGCAGTTCTTC. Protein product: CASSLDLAGPNNEQFF.

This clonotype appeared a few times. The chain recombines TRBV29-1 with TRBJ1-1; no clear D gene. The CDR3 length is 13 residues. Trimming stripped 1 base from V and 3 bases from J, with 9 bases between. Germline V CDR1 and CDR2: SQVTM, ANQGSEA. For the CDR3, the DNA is TGCAGCGTTGAAGGTGTGGGCTACACTGAAGCTTTCTTT. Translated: CSVEGVGYTEAFF.

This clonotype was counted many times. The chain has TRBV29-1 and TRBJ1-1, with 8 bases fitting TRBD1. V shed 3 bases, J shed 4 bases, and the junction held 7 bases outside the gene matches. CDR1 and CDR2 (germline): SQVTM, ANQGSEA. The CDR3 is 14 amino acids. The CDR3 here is CSVDRGRFITEAFF. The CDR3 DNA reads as TGCAGCGTTGACAGGGGGCGCTTCATCACTGAAGCTTTCTTT.

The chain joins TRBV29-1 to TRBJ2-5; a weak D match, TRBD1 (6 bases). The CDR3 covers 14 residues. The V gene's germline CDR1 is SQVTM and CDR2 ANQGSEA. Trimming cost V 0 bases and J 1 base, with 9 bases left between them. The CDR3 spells CSVEEGQSQETQYF. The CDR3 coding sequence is TGCAGCGTTGAAGAAGGACAGTCCCAAGAGACCCAGTACTTC.

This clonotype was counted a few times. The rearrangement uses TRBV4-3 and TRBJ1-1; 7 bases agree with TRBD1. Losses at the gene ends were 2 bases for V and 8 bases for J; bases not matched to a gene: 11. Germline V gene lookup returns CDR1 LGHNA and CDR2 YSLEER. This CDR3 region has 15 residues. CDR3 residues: CASSQLERGQVEAFF. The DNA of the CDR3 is TGCGCCAGCAGCCAACTGGAACGAGGACAGGTCGAAGCTTTCTTT.

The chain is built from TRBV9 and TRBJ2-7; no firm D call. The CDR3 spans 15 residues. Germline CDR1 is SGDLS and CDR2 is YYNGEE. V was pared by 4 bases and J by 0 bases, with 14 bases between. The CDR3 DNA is TGTGCCAGCAGCCCCTCGGGCGTGTACTCCTACGAGCAGTACTTC. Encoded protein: CASSPSGVYSYEQYF.

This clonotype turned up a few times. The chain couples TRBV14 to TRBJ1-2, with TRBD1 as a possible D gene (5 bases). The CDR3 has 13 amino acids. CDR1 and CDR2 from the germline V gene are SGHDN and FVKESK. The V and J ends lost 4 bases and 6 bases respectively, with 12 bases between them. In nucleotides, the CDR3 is TGTGCCAGCAGCCTAGGAGGGACGGATGGCTACACCTTC. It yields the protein CASSLGGTDGYTF.

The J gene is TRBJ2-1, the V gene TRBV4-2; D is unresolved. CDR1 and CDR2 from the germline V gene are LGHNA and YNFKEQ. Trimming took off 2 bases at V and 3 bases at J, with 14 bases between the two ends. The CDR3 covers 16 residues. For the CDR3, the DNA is TGTGCCAGCAGCCAACCCCCAGTTATTAGCTACAATGAGCAGTTCTTC. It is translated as CASSQPPVISYNEQFF.

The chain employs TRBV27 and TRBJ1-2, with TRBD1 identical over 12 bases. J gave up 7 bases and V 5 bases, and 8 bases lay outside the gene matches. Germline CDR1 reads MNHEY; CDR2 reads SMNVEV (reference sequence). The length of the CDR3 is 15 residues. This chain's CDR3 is CASSPGTGGASGYTF. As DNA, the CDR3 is TGTGCCAGCAGTCCCGGGACAGGGGGCGCCTCTGGCTACACCTTC.

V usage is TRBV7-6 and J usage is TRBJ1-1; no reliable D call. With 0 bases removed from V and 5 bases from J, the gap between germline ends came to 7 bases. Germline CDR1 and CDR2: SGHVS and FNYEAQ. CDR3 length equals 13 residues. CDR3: CASSLADGTEAFF. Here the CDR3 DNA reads TGTGCCAGCAGCTTAGCGGACGGTACTGAAGCTTTCTTT.

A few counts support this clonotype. The CDR3 loop is CASSLIPASGRPLNTGELFF. CDR3 coding DNA: TGCGCCAGCAGCTTGATTCCCGCTAGCGGGAGGCCACTCAACACCGGGGAGCTGTTTTTT. This chain joins TRBV5-1 and TRBJ2-2, with TRBD2 matching over 11 bases. Germline V CDR1 and CDR2: SGHRS, YFSETQ. The trim removed 1 base at V and 2 bases at J, leaving 13 bases unmatched. The CDR3 is made up of 20 amino acids.

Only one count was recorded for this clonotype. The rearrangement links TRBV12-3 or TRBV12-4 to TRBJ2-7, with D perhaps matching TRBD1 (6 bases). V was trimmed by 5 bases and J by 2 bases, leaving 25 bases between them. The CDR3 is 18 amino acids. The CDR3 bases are TGTGCCAGCAGTAGAACGACCCTTGTTGTGGACAGACCCTACGAGCAGTACTTC. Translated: CASSRTTLVVDRPYEQYF.

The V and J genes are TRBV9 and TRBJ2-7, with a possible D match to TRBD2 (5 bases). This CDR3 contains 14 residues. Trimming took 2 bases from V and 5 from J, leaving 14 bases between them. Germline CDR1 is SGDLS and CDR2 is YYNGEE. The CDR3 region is CASSVRDVGDEQYF. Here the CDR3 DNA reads TGTGCCAGCAGCGTTCGGGATGTAGGCGACGAGCAGTACTTC. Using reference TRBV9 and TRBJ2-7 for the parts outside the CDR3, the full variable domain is DSGVTQTPKHLITATGQRVTLRCSPRSGDLSVYWYQQSLDQGLQFLIQYYNGEERAKGNILERFSAQQFPDLHSELNLSSLELGDSALYFCASSVRDVGDEQYFGPGTRLTVT.

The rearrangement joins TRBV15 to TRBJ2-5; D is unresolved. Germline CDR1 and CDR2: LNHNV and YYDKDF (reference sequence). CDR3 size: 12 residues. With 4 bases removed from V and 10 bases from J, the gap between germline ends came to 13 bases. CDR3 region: CATSTGPTGQYF. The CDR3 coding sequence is TGTGCCACCAGCACGGGCCCTACCGGCCAGTACTTC. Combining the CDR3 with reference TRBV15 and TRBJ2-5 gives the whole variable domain DAMVIQNPRYQVTQFGKPVTLSCSQTLNHNVMYWYQQKSSQAPKLLFHYYDKDFNNEADTPDNFQSRRPNTSFCFLDIRSPGLGDTAMYLCATSTGPTGQYFGPGTRLLVL.

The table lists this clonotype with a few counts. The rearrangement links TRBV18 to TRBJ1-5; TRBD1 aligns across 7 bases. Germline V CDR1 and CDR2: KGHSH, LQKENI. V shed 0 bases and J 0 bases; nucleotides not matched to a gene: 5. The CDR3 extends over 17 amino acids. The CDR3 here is CASSPPGTEDSNQPQHF. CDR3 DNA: TGTGCCAGCTCACCACCGGGGACAGAGGATAGCAATCAGCCCCAGCATTTT.

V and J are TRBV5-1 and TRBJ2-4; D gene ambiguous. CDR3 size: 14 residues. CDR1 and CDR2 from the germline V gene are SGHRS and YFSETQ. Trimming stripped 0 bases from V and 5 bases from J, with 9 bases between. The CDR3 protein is CASSLALPENIQYF. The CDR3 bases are TGCGCCAGCAGCTTGGCCCTACCCGAAAACATTCAGTACTTC.

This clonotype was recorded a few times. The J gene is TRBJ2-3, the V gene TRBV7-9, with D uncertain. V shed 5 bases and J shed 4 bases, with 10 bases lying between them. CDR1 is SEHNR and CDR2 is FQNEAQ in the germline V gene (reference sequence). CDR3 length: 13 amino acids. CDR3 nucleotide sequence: TGTGCCAGCAGCCGCAGTCAGTCAGATACGCAGTATTTT. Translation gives CASSRSQSDTQYF.

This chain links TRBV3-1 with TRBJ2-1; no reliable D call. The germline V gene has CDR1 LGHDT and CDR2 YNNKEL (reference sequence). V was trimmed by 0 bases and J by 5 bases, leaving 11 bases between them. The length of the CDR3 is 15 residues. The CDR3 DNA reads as TGTGCCAGCAGCCAAGAGATTCTAACCCACAATGAGCAGTTCTTC. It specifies CASSQEILTHNEQFF.

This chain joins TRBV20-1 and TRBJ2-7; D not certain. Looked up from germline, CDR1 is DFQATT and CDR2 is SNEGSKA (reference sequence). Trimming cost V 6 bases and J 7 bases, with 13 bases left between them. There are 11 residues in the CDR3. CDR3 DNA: TGCAGTGCCAAAGGGCCTACGGAGCAGTACTTC. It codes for CSAKGPTEQYF.

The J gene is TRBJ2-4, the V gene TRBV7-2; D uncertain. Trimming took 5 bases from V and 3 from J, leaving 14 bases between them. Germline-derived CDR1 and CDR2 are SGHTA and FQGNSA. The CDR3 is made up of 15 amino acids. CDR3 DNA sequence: TGTGCCAGCAGCCGTACGACCCTGGGCAAAAACATTCAGTACTTC. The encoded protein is CASSRTTLGKNIQYF.

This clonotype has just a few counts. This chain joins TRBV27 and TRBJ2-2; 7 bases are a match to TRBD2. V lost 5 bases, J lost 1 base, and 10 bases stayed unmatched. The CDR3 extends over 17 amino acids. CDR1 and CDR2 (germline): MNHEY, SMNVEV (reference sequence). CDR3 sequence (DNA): TGTGCCAGCAGTCATCTAGGGAGGGCCGGGAACACCGGGGAGCTGTTTTTT. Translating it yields CASSHLGRAGNTGELFF.

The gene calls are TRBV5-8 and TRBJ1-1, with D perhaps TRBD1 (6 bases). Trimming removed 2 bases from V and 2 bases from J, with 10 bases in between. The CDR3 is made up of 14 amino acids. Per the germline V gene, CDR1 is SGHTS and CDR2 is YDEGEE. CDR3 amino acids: CASSLGQRNTEAFF. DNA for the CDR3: TGTGCCAGCAGCTTAGGACAGCGAAACACTGAAGCTTTCTTT. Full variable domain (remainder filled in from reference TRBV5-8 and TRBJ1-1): EAGVTQSPTHLIKTRGQQATLRCSPISGHTSVYWYQQALGLGLQFLLWYDEGEERNRGNFPPRFSGRQFPNYSSELNVNALELEDSALYLCASSLGQRNTEAFFGQGTRLTVV.

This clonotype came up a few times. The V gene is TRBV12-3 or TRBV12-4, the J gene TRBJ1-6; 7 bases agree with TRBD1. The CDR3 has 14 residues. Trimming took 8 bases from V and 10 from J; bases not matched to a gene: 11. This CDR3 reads CASHQGEWRSPLHF. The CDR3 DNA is TGTGCCAGCCATCAGGGGGAGTGGAGGTCACCCCTCCACTTT.